The clone carrying this T cell receptor beta chain has only a few counts. These data come from a study of T-cell reconstitution after alpha-beta-depleted transplantation in children. The CDR3 runs 15 residues. With 1 base removed from V and 2 bases from J, the gap between germline ends came to 11 bases. Per the germline V gene, CDR1 is SGHTA and CDR2 is FQGNSA. Unique molecular identifiers were used in preparing the TCRbeta library. TCRdb analysed the PCR reads with MiXCR anew, one entry per CDR3 protein. The data contain roughly 610,000 distinct CDR3 sequences, over 9.5% of them singletons. The source is a human donor who donated a stem cell graft to a child with acute myeloid leukemia. Sequencing used PBMCs from the stem cell graft donor, obtained from the stem cell graft. The chain has TRBV7-2 and TRBJ2-5; D perhaps matches TRBD2 (6 bases). The CDR3 nucleotides are TGTGCCAGCAGCTTAGACGGGAGATATCAAGAGACCCAGTACTTC. It specifies CASSLDGRYQETQYF.